This is a list of T cell receptor beta chains from one sample in a study of blood T cell repertoires in COVID-19. The protocol was immunoSEQ multiplex PCR, while the TCRdb copy is restricted to in-frame clones and leaves out a portion. Of some 19,000 clones listed, 70% to 90% are singletons. The specimen sequenced was peripheral blood. Receptors were obtained from a man between 65 and 85 years old with acute or convalescent COVID-19. CDR3s include the opening cysteine and the closing phenylalanine or tryptophan. The order of the fields is J gene, D gene, V gene, clone size, CDR3 protein, CDR3 DNA. D genes are given only for firm matches. Size is stated for part of the rows, as once, few or many counts, or as a class when the clone is expanded.

TRBJ1-4 TRBD1 TRBV27 - CASKQGARVFNEKLFF TGTGCCAGCAAGCAGGGGGCGAGAGTCTTTAATGAAAAACTGTTTTTT
TRBJ1-4 TRBD1 TRBV5-1 - CASSLWGQGNEKLFF TGCGCCAGCAGCTTGTGGGGACAGGGGAACGAAAAACTGTTTTTT
TRBJ2-7 - TRBV7-2 - CASSLGGTLSSYEQYF TGTGCCAGCAGCTTAGGTGGGACACTAAGCTCCTACGAGCAGTACTTC
TRBJ2-7 - TRBV15 - CATSRRYHRDTKYF TGTGCCACCAGCAGACGATACCACAGGGATACGAAGTACTTC
TRBJ1-2 - TRBV7-8 - CASSLWTAHGYTF TGTGCCAGCAGCCTTTGGACAGCACATGGCTACACCTTC
TRBJ2-1 TRBD2 TRBV5-4 - CASSTGLAETYNEQFF TGTGCCAGCAGCACCGGACTAGCGGAGACCTACAATGAGCAGTTCTTC
TRBJ1-1 - TRBV11-2 - CASSRVAGFGEAFF TGTGCCAGCAGCCGTGTGGCCGGGTTTGGTGAAGCTTTCTTT
TRBJ2-2 TRBD2 TRBV7-2 - CASSRTSGDTGELFF TGTGCCAGCAGCCGGACTAGCGGGGACACCGGGGAGCTGTTTTTT
TRBJ1-5 - TRBV27 - CASSFPNQPQHF TGTGCCAGCAGTTTCCCAAATCAGCCCCAGCATTTT
TRBJ2-7 TRBD2 TRBV7-3 - CASSSSGRLHYEQYF TGTGCCAGCAGCTCTAGCGGGAGGCTCCACTACGAGCAGTACTTC
TRBJ1-4 - TRBV4-3 - CASSQEAARAGLTTNEKLFF TGCGCCAGCAGCCAAGAGGCCGCCCGGGCAGGGCTCACAACTAATGAAAAACTGTTTTTT
TRBJ2-7 - TRBV11-2 - CASSLDPDEQYF TGTGCCAGCAGCTTAGATCCCGACGAGCAGTACTTC
TRBJ2-7 TRBD1 TRBV25-1 once CASSPGTAAVGEQYF TGTGCCAGCAGTCCCGGGACAGCTGCTGTGGGCGAGCAGTACTTC
TRBJ2-1 - TRBV5-1 once CASSFVSDPSYNEQFF TGCGCCAGCAGCTTCGTTAGCGATCCCTCCTACAATGAGCAGTTCTTC
TRBJ1-1 TRBD1 TRBV5-6 - CASSGLDRTQVGTEAFF TGTGCCAGCAGCGGCTTGGACAGGACGCAGGTGGGCACTGAAGCTTTCTTT
TRBJ2-2 TRBD2 TRBV11-3 - CASRLAGGTGELFF TGTGCCAGCCGACTAGCGGGGGGTACCGGGGAGCTGTTTTTT
TRBJ2-3 - TRBV4-3 few CASSLEPGGTDTQYF TGCGCCAGCAGCCTCGAACCAGGGGGCACAGATACGCAGTATTTT
TRBJ2-1 TRBD2 TRBV10-2 few CASSPAGGVNEQFF TGCGCCAGCAGCCCCGCGGGAGGTGTCAATGAGCAGTTCTTC
TRBJ2-7 - TRBV7-2 few CASSLHLGREQYF TGTGCCAGCAGCTTACACTTGGGGCGCGAGCAGTACTTC
TRBJ1-1 TRBD1 TRBV28 - CASSLTGGNTEAFF TGTGCCAGCAGTTTAACAGGGGGGAACACTGAAGCTTTCTTT
TRBJ2-7 - TRBV12-3/TRBV12-4 - CASSWGLDYEQYF TGTGCCAGCAGTTGGGGCCTGGACTACGAGCAGTACTTC
TRBJ2-1 TRBD2 TRBV7-2 - CASSRSGGYNEQFF TGTGCCAGCAGTCGAAGCGGGGGTTACAATGAGCAGTTCTTC
TRBJ2-5 - TRBV28 - CASSPSVDQETQYF TGTGCCAGCAGCCCCAGTGTTGACCAAGAGACCCAGTACTTC
TRBJ2-5 TRBD1 TRBV7-9 once CASSTQQGAETQYF TGTGCCAGCAGCACTCAGCAGGGGGCCGAGACCCAGTACTTC
TRBJ2-7 TRBD2 TRBV7-9 - CASSSPGLAGGEQYF TGTGCCAGCAGCTCGCCGGGACTAGCGGGAGGTGAGCAGTACTTC
TRBJ2-7 - TRBV28 - CASSLIQQRWEQYF TGTGCCAGCAGTTTGATTCAGCAGCGATGGGAGCAGTACTTC
TRBJ2-2 - TRBV18 - CASSLTGILTGELFF TGTGCCAGCTCACTCACCGGGATCCTCACCGGGGAGCTGTTTTTT
TRBJ2-6 TRBD1 TRBV25-1 - CASSENDRVFSGANVLTF TGTGCCAGCAGTGAAAATGACAGGGTCTTCTCTGGGGCCAACGTCCTGACTTTC
TRBJ2-1 TRBD2 TRBV7-2 - CASSLEVASGINYNEQFF TGTGCCAGCAGCTTAGAGGTGGCTAGCGGGATTAACTACAATGAGCAGTTCTTC